This T cell receptor (beta chain) was profiled in a study of cytomegalovirus exposure and HLA in healthy donors. CDR1 and CDR2 from the germline V gene are SGHRS and YFSETQ. The CDR3 runs to 14 residues. V was cut by 0 bases and J by 5 bases, with 8 bases left in between. A multiplex PCR was run with 60 Vbeta primers and 13 Jbeta primers. This table comes from immunoSEQ multiplex PCR, and its TCRdb copy is limited to in-frame clones, with some not included. Here the sample spans around 120,000 clones, around 80% being singletons. This receptor was obtained from a female donor in good health and CMV-seropositive. J is TRBJ2-2 and V is TRBV5-1; the D gene is possibly TRBD2 (5 bases). Source material: PBMCs. CDR3 residues: CASSLVPGTGELFF. The CDR3 DNA reads as TGCGCCAGCAGCTTGGTCCCGGGGACCGGGGAGCTGTTTTTT. The variable domain in full, with the rest retrieved from reference TRBV5-1 and TRBJ2-2, is KAGVTQTPRYLIKTRGQQVTLSCSPISGHRSVSWYQQTPGQGLQFLFEYFSETQRNKGNFPGRFSGRQFSNSRSEMNVSTLELGDSALYLCASSLVPGTGELFFGEGSRLTVL.